Listed below are T cell receptor beta chains from one sample, sequenced in a study of glioma-infiltrating T cells after dendritic cell vaccination. Produced via immunoSEQ multiplex PCR; TCRdb's table is partial and in-frame only. The data show more than 75,000 clones, under 85% seen once. The sample in question was blood, obtained after dendritic cell vaccination. The source is a human donor with glioblastoma. The conserved cysteine and the conserved F or W are not part of the CDR3 here. Fields, in order: V gene, D gene, CDR3 protein. D genes are given only for firm matches.

v_call: TRBV6-5
d_call: TRBD1
cdr3_aa: ASRWDRNYGYT

v_call: TRBV7-3
d_call: -
cdr3_aa: ASSLSVDNEQF

v_call: TRBV2
d_call: TRBD2
cdr3_aa: ASSSGTSSHEQY

v_call: TRBV6-1
d_call: TRBD1
cdr3_aa: ASIPDRASTDTQY

v_call: TRBV2
d_call: TRBD1
cdr3_aa: ASSQGQGASQNTEAF

v_call: TRBV7-8
d_call: TRBD1
cdr3_aa: ASSPSTGAHNSPLH

v_call: TRBV6-5
d_call: TRBD1
cdr3_aa: ASSRTGGLQPQH

v_call: TRBV5-4
d_call: TRBD2
cdr3_aa: ASSPTIAGGGETQY

v_call: TRBV2
d_call: TRBD1
cdr3_aa: ASRHLGQGLQETQY

v_call: TRBV5-6
d_call: -
cdr3_aa: ASSLPYSHTEAF

v_call: TRBV19
d_call: TRBD1
cdr3_aa: ASSSRTGRDRNYGYT

v_call: TRBV6-5
d_call: -
cdr3_aa: ASSYSKGGGYT

v_call: TRBV5-6
d_call: -
cdr3_aa: ASSPQMNTGELF

v_call: TRBV28
d_call: -
cdr3_aa: ASRPSPSTGGLGGYT

v_call: TRBV2
d_call: TRBD1
cdr3_aa: ASSERAYTGGANQPQH

v_call: TRBV5-4
d_call: -
cdr3_aa: ASSLGQPLNTEAF

v_call: TRBV5-1
d_call: TRBD2
cdr3_aa: ASSLDGGGAGDTQY

v_call: TRBV5-1
d_call: TRBD1
cdr3_aa: ASSLAGQSYEQY

v_call: TRBV27
d_call: -
cdr3_aa: ASSPQDGYGYT

v_call: TRBV6-6
d_call: -
cdr3_aa: ASSYGREEDTGELF

v_call: TRBV5-4
d_call: TRBD2
cdr3_aa: ASSTRTSGNTGELF

v_call: TRBV7-3
d_call: -
cdr3_aa: ASSLTFKGVGDEQF